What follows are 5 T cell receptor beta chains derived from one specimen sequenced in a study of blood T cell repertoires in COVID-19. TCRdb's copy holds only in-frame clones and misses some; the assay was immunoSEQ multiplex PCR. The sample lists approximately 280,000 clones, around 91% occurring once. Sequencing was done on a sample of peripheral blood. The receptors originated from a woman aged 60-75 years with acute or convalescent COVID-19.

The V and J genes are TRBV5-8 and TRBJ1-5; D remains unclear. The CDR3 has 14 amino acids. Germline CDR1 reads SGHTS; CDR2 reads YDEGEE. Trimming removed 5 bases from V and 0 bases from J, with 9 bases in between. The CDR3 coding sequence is TGTGCCAGCAGTGACACGTTTAGCAATCAGCCCCAGCATTTT. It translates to CASSDTFSNQPQHF.

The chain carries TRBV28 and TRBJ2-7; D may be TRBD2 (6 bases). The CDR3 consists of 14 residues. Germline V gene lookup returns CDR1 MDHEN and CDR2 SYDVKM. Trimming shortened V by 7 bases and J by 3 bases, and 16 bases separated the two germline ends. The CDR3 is CASTSPGDFYEQYF. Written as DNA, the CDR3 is TGTGCCAGCACCTCCCCGGGAGACTTCTACGAGCAGTACTTC.

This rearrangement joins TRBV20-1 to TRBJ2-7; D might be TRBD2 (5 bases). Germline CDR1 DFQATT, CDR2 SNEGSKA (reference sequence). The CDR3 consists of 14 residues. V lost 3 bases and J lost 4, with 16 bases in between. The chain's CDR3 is CSASRGWESYEQYF. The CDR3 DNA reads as TGCAGTGCTAGTCGAGGGTGGGAAAGTTACGAGCAGTACTTC.

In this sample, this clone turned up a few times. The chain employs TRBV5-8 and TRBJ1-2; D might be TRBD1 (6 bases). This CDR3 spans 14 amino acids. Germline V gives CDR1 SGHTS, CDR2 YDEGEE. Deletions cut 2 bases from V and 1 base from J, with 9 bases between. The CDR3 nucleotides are TGTGCCAGCAGCTTCCAGGGGTTTAACTATGGCTACACCTTC. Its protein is CASSFQGFNYGYTF.

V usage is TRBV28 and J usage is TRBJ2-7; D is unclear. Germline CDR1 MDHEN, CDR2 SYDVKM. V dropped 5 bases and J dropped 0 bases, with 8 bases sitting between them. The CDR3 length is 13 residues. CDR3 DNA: TGTGCCAGCAGTCCCCTGAGCTCCTACGAGCAGTACTTC. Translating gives CASSPLSSYEQYF. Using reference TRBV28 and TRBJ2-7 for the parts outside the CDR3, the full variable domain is DVKVTQSSRYLVKRTGEKVFLECVQDMDHENMFWYRQDPGLGLRLIYFSYDVKMKEKGDIPEGYSVSREKKERFSLILESASTNQTSMYLCASSPLSSYEQYFGPGTRLTVT.